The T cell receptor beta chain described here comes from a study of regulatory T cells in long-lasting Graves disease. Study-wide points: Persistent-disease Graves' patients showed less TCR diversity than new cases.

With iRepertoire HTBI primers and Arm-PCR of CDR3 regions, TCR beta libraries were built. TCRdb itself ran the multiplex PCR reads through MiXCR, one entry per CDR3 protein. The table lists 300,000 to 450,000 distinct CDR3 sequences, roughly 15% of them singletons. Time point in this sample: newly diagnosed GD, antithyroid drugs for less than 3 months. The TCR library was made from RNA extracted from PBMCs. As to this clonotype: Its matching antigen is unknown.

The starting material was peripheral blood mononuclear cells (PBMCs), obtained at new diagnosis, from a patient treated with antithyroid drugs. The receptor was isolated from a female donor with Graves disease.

DNA for the CDR3: TGTGCCAGCAGCACCACAGCGAACACTGAAGCTTTCTTT. Protein: CASSTTANTEAFF. This rearrangement joins TRBV3-1 to TRBJ1-1; the D is unclear. The CDR3 contains 13 residues. Trimming removed 5 bases from V and 1 base from J, with 8 bases in between. Germline V gene data show CDR1 as LGHDT and CDR2 as YNNKEL (reference sequence).